One sample yielded the 23 T cell receptor beta chains listed below, sequenced in a study of shared clonotypes between healthy human individuals. As defined, naive CD8 cells were CD45RO-negative and positively selected for CCR7, with terminally differentiated effector memory CD45RA+ cells excluded. Measured with immunoSEQ multiplex PCR; TCRdb has only the in-frame clones, and not every one. The sample includes about 600,000 clones, around 95% of them seen just once. Input material: naive CD8+ T cells sorted from blood. The receptors shown here come from a woman between 25 and 40 years old in good health.

Turning to this clone: One end of the junction varies from germline; a read error may be responsible. This same CDR3 is encoded by further DNA sequences in the sample. The J gene is TRBJ1-1, the V gene TRBV15, with 7 bases that match TRBD1. The CDR3 covers 15 residues. Germline V lookup: CDR1 LNHNV, CDR2 YYDKDF (reference sequence). Here the CDR3 reads CATSRADRVKTEAFF. CDR3 bases: TGTGCCACTAGCAGGGCCGACAGGGTGAAAACTGAAGCTTTCTTT.

The sample holds one count of this clone. The chain uses TRBV5-1 and TRBJ2-3; a weak D match, TRBD2 (5 bases). Germline V CDR1 and CDR2: SGHRS, YFSETQ. The ends were cut back, 6 bases at V and 4 bases at J, with 15 bases in the middle. The CDR3 length is 14 residues. The CDR3 DNA follows: TGCGCCAGCAACATATACGGGGTGGCAGATACGCAGTATTTT. Its protein is CASNIYGVADTQYF.

The chain employs TRBV7-6 and TRBJ2-3; 12 bases are shared with TRBD2. V gave up 4 bases and J gave up 2 bases; unmatched junction bases: 13. The CDR3 has 19 residues. Germline V gene lookup returns CDR1 SGHVS and CDR2 FNYEAQ. CDR3 sequence (DNA): TGTGCCAGCAGCTACGCCTCTAGCGGGGGGGGTGTCTTCACAGATACGCAGTATTTT. This translates into CASSYASSGGGVFTDTQYF.

Worth noting for this clone: Other DNA variants within this sample encode the same CDR3. The chain combines TRBV19 with TRBJ2-7; 11 bases fit TRBD1. The CDR3 has 14 residues. CDR1 LNHDA and CDR2 SQIVND come from the germline V gene (reference sequence). The trim removed 5 bases at V and 4 bases at J, leaving 4 bases unmatched. The CDR3 protein is CASSPGTGGYEQYF. CDR3 nucleotide sequence: TGTGCCAGTAGTCCCGGGACAGGGGGGTACGAGCAGTACTTC.

This clone was seen once. This chain joins TRBV15 and TRBJ2-7; 10 nucleotides align to TRBD1. Looked up from germline, CDR1 is LNHNV and CDR2 is YYDKDF (reference sequence). CDR3 length: 15 residues. J lost 5 bases, V lost 2 bases, and 6 bases had no gene match. Written as DNA, the CDR3 is TGTGCCACCAGCAGATCCTCGGGACAGGGGCACGAGCAGTACTTC. Its translation is CATSRSSGQGHEQYF.

The gene calls are TRBV28 and TRBJ1-4; possible D gene TRBD1, 5 bases. CDR1 and CDR2 (germline): MDHEN, SYDVKM. Trimming pared 4 bases from V and 2 bases from J, leaving 11 bases between. The CDR3 is 15 residues long. The CDR3 DNA reads as TGTGCCAGCAGTTCCGAGGGGAACACTAATGAAAAACTGTTTTTT. Translating it yields CASSSEGNTNEKLFF.

Concerning this clone: The junction shows a germline mismatch at one end, possibly a read error. The chain employs TRBV7-9 and TRBJ2-5; D is unclear. The germline V gene has CDR1 SEHNR and CDR2 FQNEAQ (reference sequence). The CDR3 length is 14 residues. The CDR3 DNA is TGTGCCAGCAGCTCAATCACTACCCAAGGGACCCAGTACTTC. As protein: CASSSITTQGTQYF.

The chain combines TRBV4-2 with TRBJ2-5; D is ambiguous. CDR1 LGHNA and CDR2 YNFKEQ come from the germline V gene. V was pared by 0 bases and J by 2 bases, with 7 bases between. CDR3 length equals 14 residues. CDR3 loop: CASSQEYMQETQYF. The DNA of the CDR3 is TGTGCCAGCAGCCAAGAATACATGCAAGAGACCCAGTACTTC.

The chain uses TRBV27 and TRBJ2-5; TRBD2 aligns across 12 bases. The CDR3 length is 16 residues. CDR1 is MNHEY and CDR2 is SMNVEV in the germline V gene (reference sequence). V was clipped by 7 bases and J by 5 bases; unmatched bases: 11. The chain's CDR3 is CASKSGLAGVRETQYF. For the CDR3, the DNA is TGTGCCAGCAAATCGGGACTAGCGGGTGTTAGGGAGACCCAGTACTTC.

This chain uses TRBV7-9 with TRBJ2-4; tentatively, D is TRBD1 or TRBD2 (5 bases each). Trimming removed 0 bases at V and 3 bases at J, with 12 bases between. The CDR3 runs 16 residues. Germline V lookup: CDR1 SEHNR, CDR2 FQNEAQ (reference sequence). The CDR3 spells CASSLAPGPGKNIQYF. In DNA, the CDR3 is TGTGCCAGCAGCTTAGCGCCGGGACCCGGCAAAAACATTCAGTACTTC.

V usage is TRBV7-9 and J usage is TRBJ2-1; 8 nucleotides line up with TRBD2. This CDR3 is 12 amino acids long. After removal of 4 bases from V and 15 bases from J, the junction contained 8 bases not matched to a gene. Germline values: CDR1 SEHNR, CDR2 FQNEAQ (reference sequence). The CDR3, as DNA: TGTGCCAGCAGCTCCGCGAGCGGGAGACCGTTCTTC. It specifies CASSSASGRPFF.

The genes are TRBV19 and TRBJ1-2; D may be TRBD1 (5 bases). The CDR3 sequence is 17 residues long. V shed 5 bases and J shed 4 bases, with 23 bases lying between them. Germline CDR1 and CDR2: LNHDA and SQIVND (reference sequence). This CDR3 is CASSPTLLGGPPYGYTF. CDR3 DNA sequence: TGTGCCAGTAGTCCCACCCTCTTGGGGGGACCACCCTATGGCTACACCTTC.

The chain couples TRBV7-9 to TRBJ1-2; D perhaps matches TRBD1 (6 bases). The CDR3 runs to 14 residues. CDR1 and CDR2 from the germline V gene are SEHNR and FQNEAQ (reference sequence). V was clipped by 5 bases and J by 7 bases, with 17 bases between them. CDR3 in DNA: TGTGCCAGCAGCATCGAACAGGGTTTATCTGGCTACACCTTC. This translates into CASSIEQGLSGYTF.

The genes are TRBV6-1 and TRBJ2-7; D not certain. Germline V CDR1 and CDR2: MNHNS, SASEGT. This CDR3 has 13 residues. CDR3 sequence: CALQGQTPYEQYF. In DNA, the CDR3 is TGTGCTTTACAAGGGCAAACTCCCTACGAGCAGTACTTC.

This sequence joins TRBV15 and TRBJ2-7; either TRBD1 or TRBD2 may supply D (5 bases each). Trimming removed 0 bases from V and 5 bases from J, with 20 bases in between. The CDR3 has 17 residues. Per the germline V gene, CDR1 is LNHNV and CDR2 is YYDKDF (reference sequence). CDR3 residues: CATSRDYALGGMDEQYF. The DNA of the CDR3 is TGTGCCACCAGCAGAGATTACGCCCTTGGGGGAATGGACGAGCAGTACTTC.

The V gene is TRBV5-4, the J gene TRBJ2-7; 10 nucleotides agree with TRBD2. From germline, CDR1 is SGHNT and CDR2 YYREEE (reference sequence). This CDR3 is 15 amino acids long. V was clipped by 0 bases and J by 3 bases; unmatched bases: 3. CDR3 residues: CASSLEAGGLYEQYF. CDR3 DNA sequence: TGTGCCAGCAGCTTGGAAGCGGGAGGGCTCTACGAGCAGTACTTC.

To note about this clone: Other nucleotide sequences from this sample produce the same CDR3. The gene calls are TRBV6-1 and TRBJ2-3; 9 bases match TRBD1. V lost 6 bases, J lost 6 bases, and 4 bases stayed unmatched. Germline V lookup: CDR1 MNHNS, CDR2 SASEGT. This CDR3 is built from 13 residues. This CDR3 is CASSGTGTDTQYF. The CDR3 nucleotides read TGTGCCAGCAGCGGGACAGGGACCGATACGCAGTATTTT.

The V and J genes are TRBV5-1 and TRBJ2-5, with a possible D match to TRBD2 (7 bases). Germline CDR1 is SGHRS and CDR2 is YFSETQ. V lost 4 bases, J lost 5 bases, and 24 bases lay in between. The length of the CDR3 is 17 residues. In DNA form, the CDR3 reads TGCGCCAGCAGCACCGAGATAGGGGGAGGGCCCCTGGAGACCCAGTACTTC. This translates into CASSTEIGGGPLETQYF.

The chain couples TRBV27 to TRBJ2-5, with D possibly matching TRBD2 (6 bases). The CDR3 totals 16 residues. Trimming left V 0 bases short and J 7 bases short, with 18 bases between. Germline loops: CDR1 MNHEY, CDR2 SMNVEV (reference sequence). DNA of the CDR3: TGTGCCAGCAGTTTATCGATGGCCGGGGGTGGGGGGACCCAGTACTTC. This gives the protein CASSLSMAGGGGTQYF.

The chain links TRBV27 to TRBJ2-3; 7 bases align to TRBD2. The CDR3 contains 16 residues. The germline gives CDR1 MNHEY, CDR2 SMNVEV (reference sequence). V was clipped by 5 bases and J by 0 bases; unmatched bases: 8. The CDR3 DNA is TGTGCCAGCAGTGATGGGGCTAGCGGTAGCACAGATACGCAGTATTTT. It yields the protein CASSDGASGSTDTQYF.

A note on this clone: The same CDR3 arises from other DNA sequences in this sample as well. The V call is TRBV28, the J call TRBJ2-7; TRBD2 aligns across 7 bases. CDR3 length: 13 residues. Per the germline V gene, CDR1 is MDHEN and CDR2 is SYDVKM. V shed 1 base and J 3 bases; nucleotides not matched to a gene: 0. This CDR3 reads CASSLSSGYEQYF. The CDR3 coding sequence is TGTGCCAGCAGTTTATCTAGCGGCTACGAGCAGTACTTC.

The genes are TRBV19 and TRBJ2-3; unclear D gene. Germline CDR1 reads LNHDA; CDR2 reads SQIVND (reference sequence). The CDR3 runs 17 residues. V was clipped by 1 base and J by 4 bases, with 18 bases between them. The chain's CDR3 is CASSIGPPRRIADTQYF. CDR3 DNA sequence: TGTGCCAGTAGTATAGGCCCCCCCCGACGGATCGCAGATACGCAGTATTTT. The complete variable domain, with remaining parts taken from reference TRBV19 and TRBJ2-3, reads DGGITQSPKYLFRKEGQNVTLSCEQNLNHDAMYWYRQDPGQGLRLIYYSQIVNDFQKGDIAEGYSVSREKKESFPLTVTSAQKNPTAFYLCASSIGPPRRIADTQYFGPGTRLTVL.

This rearrangement joins TRBV7-8 to TRBJ1-3; TRBD1 is a possible D gene (6 bases). V lost 5 bases and J 0 bases, leaving 20 bases between the germline ends. This CDR3 has 18 amino acids. The germline CDR1 and CDR2 sequences are SGHVS and FQNEAQ. The DNA of the CDR3 is TGTGCCAGCAGCAAAAGGGGGTCGGACTTCATCTCTGGAAACACCATATATTTT. Amino acid sequence: CASSKRGSDFISGNTIYF.